The 25 T cell receptor beta chains reported below all come from one sample, sequenced in a study of human T cells and chemical hapten exposure. TCRdb analysed the RACE reads with MiXCR anew, one entry per CDR3 protein. This sample has some 200,000 distinct CDR3 sequences, with 25% to 30% found just once. The time point denotes: pre-sensitization, week 0. Treatment described: therapeutic diphenylcyclopropenone sensitization with weekly scalp DPC. Sequenced material: whole blood, taken in connection with sensitization to the hapten diphenylcyclopropenone (DPC). The receptors stem from a woman in her thirties with alopecia areata. Some clones in this sample may be carry-over from other donors' samples.

This clonotype was detected only once. The rearrangement joins TRBV11-2 to TRBJ2-1; 13 positions match TRBD2. J gave up 8 bases and V 2 bases, and 6 bases lay outside the gene matches. The CDR3 runs to 16 residues. The germline CDR1 and CDR2 sequences are SGHAT and FQNNGV. The CDR3 nucleotides read TGTGCCAGCAGCTTAAAAAGACTAGCGGGAGGCGATGAGCAGTTCTTC. Translating it yields CASSLKRLAGGDEQFF.

The gene calls are TRBV7-9 and TRBJ2-1, with a weak D call TRBD2 (6 bases). The V gene lost 3 bases and the J gene lost 4 bases, with 19 bases spanning the gap. Germline CDR1 is SEHNR and CDR2 is FQNEAQ (reference sequence). There are 17 residues in the CDR3. CDR3 region: CASSFGTGVGLYNEQFF. The CDR3 DNA reads as TGTGCCAGCAGCTTCGGGACGGGAGTGGGTTTATACAATGAGCAGTTCTTC.

This clonotype has more than one count but fewer than ten. The chain recombines TRBV7-9 with TRBJ2-3; D call uncertain. CDR3 length equals 14 residues. CDR1 and CDR2 (germline): SEHNR, FQNEAQ (reference sequence). V lost 3 bases and J 2 bases, leaving 9 bases between the germline ends. As DNA, the CDR3 is TGTGCCAGCAGCTTGTGGGTTACCACAGATACGCAGTATTTT. It codes for CASSLWVTTDTQYF. The variable domain in full, completed from reference TRBV7-9 and TRBJ2-3, reads DTGVSQNPRHKITKRGQNVTFRCDPISEHNRLYWYRQTLGQGPEFLTYFQNEAQLEKSRLLSDRFSAERPKGSFSTLEIQRTEQGDSAMYLCASSLWVTTDTQYFGPGTRLTVL.

The table lists this clonotype with a few counts. The V gene is TRBV28, the J gene TRBJ2-1; 7 bases match TRBD1. CDR3 length: 15 residues. In germline, CDR1 is MDHEN, CDR2 SYDVKM. J gave up 0 bases and V 6 bases, and 5 bases lay outside the gene matches. CDR3 region: CASRPGGSSYNEQFF. The CDR3 region has the DNA TGTGCCAGCAGGCCAGGGGGATCCTCCTACAATGAGCAGTTCTTC.

Only a few counts were recorded for this clonotype. The chain has TRBV5-1 and TRBJ2-6; maybe TRBD1 (5 bases). CDR3 size: 16 residues. CDR1 SGHRS and CDR2 YFSETQ come from the germline V gene. Trimming removed 4 bases from V and 2 bases from J, with 13 bases in between. CDR3 coding DNA: TGCGCCAGCAGCCGTCAACAGGACACTGGGGCCAACGTCCTGACTTTC. The encoded protein is CASSRQQDTGANVLTF.

This clonotype was seen a handful of times. The V and J genes are TRBV10-3 and TRBJ1-3; 9 bases are a match to TRBD1. Germline V gives CDR1 ENHRY, CDR2 SYGVKD. This CDR3 contains 15 residues. V shed 8 bases and J 3 bases; nucleotides not matched to a gene: 8. In DNA form, the CDR3 reads TGTGCCATCTTGGCGGGACAGGGTCTTGGAAACACCATATATTTT. Protein product: CAILAGQGLGNTIYF.

The sample holds a few counts of this clonotype. V gene TRBV21-1 combines with J gene TRBJ1-1; TRBD1, the table's D call, was not compared with the DNA. TRBV21-1 constitutes a pseudogene. The CDR3 totals 19 residues. For the CDR3, the DNA is TGTGCCAGCAAGCAACGGGGGAGCAGGGGGGAAAGGTGGAACACTGAAGCTTTCTTT. Translated, it gives CASKQRGSRGERWNTEAFF.

The genes are TRBV28 and TRBJ2-3; D possibly corresponds to TRBD2 (5 bases). The V end lost 6 bases, the J end lost 2 bases, and 12 bases lay between the germline ends. The length of the CDR3 is 14 residues. Germline CDR1 and CDR2: MDHEN and SYDVKM. Here the CDR3 reads CASSPGSDTDTQYF. The CDR3 DNA is TGTGCCAGCAGCCCGGGTAGCGACACAGATACGCAGTATTTT.

This chain uses TRBV4-2 with TRBJ1-4, with TRBD1 matching over 11 bases. V trimming: 0 bases; J trimming: 7 bases; junction bases outside the gene matches: 13. The CDR3 contains 19 residues. The germline gives CDR1 LGHNA, CDR2 YNFKEQ. In nucleotides, the CDR3 is TGTGCCAGCAGCCAAGACGAGGGGGACAGGGGGACTTGGGTTGAAAAACTGTTTTTT. Translated: CASSQDEGDRGTWVEKLFF.

The chain combines TRBV3-1 with TRBJ1-6; D unresolved. The CDR3 extends over 15 amino acids. V was pared by 0 bases and J by 8 bases, with 11 bases between. From germline, CDR1 is LGHDT and CDR2 YNNKEL (reference sequence). CDR3 bases: TGTGCCAGCAGCCAAGATTGGGAAGGATATTCACCCCTCCACTTT. Its protein is CASSQDWEGYSPLHF. The whole variable domain, remainder taken from reference TRBV3-1 and TRBJ1-6, is DTAVSQTPKYLVTQMGNDKSIKCEQNLGHDTMYWYKQDSKKFLKIMFSYNNKELIINETVPNRFSPKSPDKAHLNLHINSLELGDSAVYFCASSQDWEGYSPLHFGNGTRLTVT.

V and J are TRBV14 and TRBJ1-3; perhaps TRBD1 as D (6 bases). This CDR3 contains 14 residues. Germline-derived CDR1 and CDR2 are SGHDN and FVKESK. The V end lost 3 bases, the J end lost 4 bases, and 10 bases lay between the germline ends. CDR3 bases: TGTGCCAGCAGCCAGGGGGCGAGAGGAAACACCATATATTTT. Residues: CASSQGARGNTIYF. Combining the CDR3 with reference TRBV14 and TRBJ1-3 gives the whole variable domain EAGVTQFPSHSVIEKGQTVTLRCDPISGHDNLYWYRRVMGKEIKFLLHFVKESKQDESGMPNNRFLAERTGGTYSTLKVQPAELEDSGVYFCASSQGARGNTIYFGEGSWLTVV.

This CDR3 is CASSNTGVRYNEQFF. The CDR3 bases are TGTGCCAGCAGTAACACAGGGGTCCGCTACAATGAGCAGTTCTTC. The chain couples TRBV6-5 to TRBJ2-1; 7 bases line up with TRBD1. V shed 5 bases, J shed 3 bases, and the junction held 7 bases outside the gene matches. This CDR3 region has 15 residues. CDR1 and CDR2 from the germline V gene are MNHEY and SVGAGI.

This clonotype was detected a few times. The genes are TRBV2 and TRBJ2-5; 11 bases are shared with TRBD2. The germline CDR1 and CDR2 sequences are SNHLY and FYNNEI. Germline trimming cut 3 bases from V and 5 bases from J; bases unmatched to any gene: 14. This CDR3 contains 18 residues. CDR3 nucleotides: TGTGCCAGCAGTGAGGCGGCGTCTAGCGGGGGGCATTGGGAGACCCAGTACTTC. Protein product: CASSEAASSGGHWETQYF.

The V and J genes are TRBV7-8 and TRBJ1-2, with D perhaps TRBD1 (6 bases). Germline values: CDR1 SGHVS, CDR2 FQNEAQ. The length of the CDR3 is 14 residues. V was shortened by 4 bases and J by 5 bases, with 14 bases between the two germline ends. CDR3 coding DNA: TGTGCCAGCAGCTGGGGGGCAGGGGAATATGGCTACACCTTC. Residues: CASSWGAGEYGYTF.

This clonotype was observed a handful of times. V usage is TRBV19 and J usage is TRBJ1-5; the match to TRBD1 covers 8 bases. CDR1 and CDR2 (germline): LNHDA, SQIVND (reference sequence). J lost 4 bases, V lost 7 bases, and 15 bases had no gene match. The CDR3 consists of 17 residues. The CDR3 is CASTSPGQGWGNQPQHF. The CDR3 nucleotides are TGTGCCAGTACCTCACCCGGACAGGGATGGGGGAATCAGCCCCAGCATTTT.

This clonotype appeared many times. The rearrangement uses TRBV5-1 and TRBJ2-5, with no clear D. The CDR3 runs to 13 residues. Between the trimmed V and J ends, which lost 3 bases and 3 bases, there was a span of 9 bases. Germline loops: CDR1 SGHRS, CDR2 YFSETQ. The CDR3 DNA reads TGCGCCAGCAGCTCGACTGGGAAAGAGACCCAGTACTTC. It yields the protein CASSSTGKETQYF.

This clonotype was counted only a few times. The V gene is TRBV9, the J gene TRBJ1-6; the D gene is possibly TRBD1 (6 bases). The germline CDR1 and CDR2 sequences are SGDLS and YYNGEE. The CDR3 contains 13 residues. V lost 3 bases to trimming and J lost 9 bases, with 10 bases between them. For the CDR3, the DNA is TGTGCCAGCAGCGAGGACAGAACTTCACCCCTCCACTTT. This translates into CASSEDRTSPLHF.

The chain uses TRBV20-1 and TRBJ2-7; D uncertain. The CDR3 has 10 residues. V lost 3 bases, J lost 0 bases, and 0 bases lay in between. Germline V gene sequence: CDR1 DFQATT, CDR2 SNEGSKA (reference sequence). Here the CDR3 reads CSASSYEQYF. The CDR3 DNA is TGCAGTGCTAGCTCCTACGAGCAGTACTTC.

This clonotype was counted between two and nine times. The V and J genes are TRBV27 and TRBJ2-1; 10 bases map to TRBD2. The CDR3 sequence is 15 residues long. CDR1 MNHEY and CDR2 SMNVEV come from the germline V gene (reference sequence). J was trimmed by 4 bases and V by 3 bases; bases with no gene match: 3. The CDR3 is CASSLGTSVYNEQFF. CDR3 in DNA: TGTGCCAGCAGTTTGGGGACTAGCGTTTACAATGAGCAGTTCTTC.

This clonotype was observed a few times. The chain combines TRBV6-1 with TRBJ2-7, with D perhaps being TRBD1 or TRBD2 (7 bases each). Germline V gene lookup returns CDR1 MNHNS and CDR2 SASEGT. The CDR3 totals 15 residues. V was cut by 4 bases and J by 2 bases, with 15 bases left in between. The CDR3 coding sequence is TGTGCCAGCAGTGTCCCAGGGGGGGGGACCTACGAGCAGTACTTC. Its translation is CASSVPGGGTYEQYF.

This chain connects TRBV5-1 to TRBJ2-3; TRBD1 agrees at 8 bases. CDR3 size: 14 residues. Germline assignment: CDR1 SGHRS and CDR2 YFSETQ. Unmatched junction bases numbered 1, after V lost 0 bases and J lost 4 bases. The CDR3 nucleotides are TGCGCCAGCAGCTTGGGACAGGGGTCAGATACGCAGTATTTT. Translated: CASSLGQGSDTQYF. The whole variable domain, remainder taken from reference TRBV5-1 and TRBJ2-3, is KAGVTQTPRYLIKTRGQQVTLSCSPISGHRSVSWYQQTPGQGLQFLFEYFSETQRNKGNFPGRFSGRQFSNSRSEMNVSTLELGDSALYLCASSLGQGSDTQYFGPGTRLTVL.

This chain connects TRBV6-5 to TRBJ1-4, with D hard to call. CDR1 MNHEY and CDR2 SVGAGI come from the germline V gene. This CDR3 region has 11 residues. V was cut by 7 bases and J by 4 bases, with 4 bases left in between. CDR3 loop: CASKFNEKLFF. CDR3 nucleotides: TGTGCCAGCAAATTTAATGAAAAACTGTTTTTT.

V and J are TRBV5-1 and TRBJ1-3; D is unresolved. Germline-derived CDR1 and CDR2 are SGHRS and YFSETQ. V dropped 2 bases and J dropped 0 bases, with 9 bases sitting between them. The CDR3 spans 15 residues. The CDR3 sequence: CASSFSGYSGNTIYF. The CDR3 nucleotides are TGCGCCAGCAGCTTTTCGGGATACTCTGGAAACACCATATATTTT.

The rearrangement joins TRBV29-1 to TRBJ2-3; D is uncertain. CDR3 length: 11 amino acids. Trimming removed 2 bases from V and 4 bases from J, with 4 bases in between. CDR1 SQVTM and CDR2 ANQGSEA come from the germline V gene. The CDR3 nucleotides are TGCAGCGTTGAATCGTCAGATACGCAGTATTTT. This encodes CSVESSDTQYF.

This clonotype has a handful of counts. V usage is TRBV28 and J usage is TRBJ2-1; perhaps TRBD2 as D (6 bases). CDR3 length: 14 residues. Looked up from germline, CDR1 is MDHEN and CDR2 is SYDVKM. Trimming removed 7 bases at V and 5 bases at J, with 15 bases between. In nucleotides, the CDR3 is TGTGCCAGCATTATGGGACTTCCTAACAATGAGCAGTTCTTC. It encodes CASIMGLPNNEQFF.